The clone carrying this T cell receptor (beta chain) has just a few counts. Its target is unknown. The sample originates from a study of CD8 T cells in ankylosing spondylitis. Study outcomes and limitations: Reportedly, disease-linked clones are significantly enriched in ankylosing spondylitis patients' matched synovial fluid. Existing reports had already noted some motif variants in reactive arthritis synovial fluid and blood. Disease-linked clones were found to be CD8+ and relatively rare in peripheral blood. Blood from ankylosing spondylitis patients appeared to carry a characteristic eight-variant TCR beta motif.

V was shortened by 1 base and J by 1 base, with 7 bases between the two germline ends. CDR1 and CDR2 (germline): SQVTM, ANQGSEA. The CDR3 runs 13 residues. In TCRdb, the 5' RACE reads were re-called with MiXCR into one record per CDR3 protein. The repertoire holds about 30,000 distinct CDR3 sequences, with over 12% as singletons. The chain carries TRBV29-1 and TRBJ1-1, with no clear D. Sequenced material: blood. The sequence was collected from a male donor with ankylosing spondylitis or in good health (not recorded which). The CDR3 region is CSVEALENTEAFF. In DNA, the CDR3 is TGCAGCGTTGAAGCTCTCGAGAACACTGAAGCTTTCTTT. The variable domain in full, with the rest retrieved from reference TRBV29-1 and TRBJ1-1, is SAVISQKPSRDICQRGTSLTIQCQVDSQVTMMFWYRQQPGQSLTLIATANQGSEATYESGFVIDKFPISRPNLTFSTLTVSNMSPEDSSIYLCSVEALENTEAFFGQGTRLTVV.